The 19 T cell receptor beta chains below come from one sample, sequenced in a study of control samples from healthy donors and cancer patients. Profiling relied on immunoSEQ multiplex PCR, and the TCRdb table lists in-frame clones only, not all of them. The table records approximately 150,000 clones, about 90% of them present only once. The source material was blood. These receptor sequences come from a man under 40 in good health.

This sequence joins TRBV3-1 (or the pseudogene TRBV3-2) and TRBJ1-2; D is perhaps TRBD1 (6 bases). The length of the CDR3 is 14 residues. V was shortened by 0 bases and J by 2 bases, with 7 bases between the two germline ends. Germline V gene sequence: CDR1 LGHDT, CDR2 YNNKEL (reference sequence). The CDR3 loop is CASSQDTGNYGYTF. The CDR3 region has the DNA TGTGCCAGCAGCCAAGACACAGGGAACTATGGCTACACCTTC.

This clone was seen only a few times. This chain joins TRBV18 and TRBJ1-2; possibly TRBD1 for D (5 bases). Trimming left V 2 bases short and J 8 bases short, with 21 bases between. CDR1 and CDR2 (germline): KGHSH, LQKENI. This CDR3 comprises 16 residues. This CDR3 is CASSPSRGGGNGGYTF. DNA for the CDR3: TGTGCCAGCTCACCATCAAGAGGCGGGGGGAACGGAGGCTACACCTTC. Complete variable domain (other parts from reference TRBV18 and TRBJ1-2): NAGVMQNPRHLVRRRGQEARLRCSPMKGHSHVYWYRQLPEEGLKFMVYLQKENIIDESGMPKERFSAEFPKEGPSILRIQQVVRGDSAAYFCASSPSRGGGNGGYTFGSGTRLTVV.

The chain has TRBV20-1 and TRBJ1-1; D is uncertain. Per germline, CDR1 DFQATT and CDR2 SNEGSKA (reference sequence). The length of the CDR3 is 11 residues. V was pared by 4 bases and J by 4 bases, with 7 bases between. The CDR3 nucleotides are TGCAGTGCTATACTTCTCACTGAAGCTTTCTTT. This sequence encodes CSAILLTEAFF.

The rearrangement links TRBV7-9 to TRBJ1-2, with D maybe TRBD1 (6 bases). The CDR3 is 15 amino acids. The V end lost 5 bases, the J end lost 6 bases, and 19 bases lay between the germline ends. Germline V gives CDR1 SEHNR, CDR2 FQNEAQ (reference sequence). The CDR3 DNA follows: TGTGCCAGCAGCCCATCGACTACAGGGAGCCATGGCTACACCTTC. Encoded protein: CASSPSTTGSHGYTF.

The chain combines TRBV19 with TRBJ1-6; TRBD1 is a possible D gene (5 bases). Trimming removed 10 bases from V and 5 bases from J, with 12 bases in between. Germline values: CDR1 LNHDA, CDR2 SQIVND (reference sequence). The CDR3 runs 13 residues. The CDR3, as DNA: TGTGCCACTCGGGACGGAAATAATTCACCCCTCCACTTT. Translating gives CATRDGNNSPLHF.

The count of this clone is one. The V gene is TRBV10-3, the J gene TRBJ1-2; D is unresolved. There are 11 residues in the CDR3. Trimming cost V 6 bases and J 6 bases, with 8 bases left between them. The V gene's germline CDR1 is ENHRY and CDR2 SYGVKD. In nucleotides, the CDR3 is TGTGCCATCAGGCAGTCAGATGGCTACACCTTC. It yields the protein CAIRQSDGYTF.

V is TRBV6-5 and J is TRBJ2-7, with 9 bases lining up with TRBD1. After removal of 7 bases from V and 5 bases from J, the junction contained 9 bases not matched to a gene. The germline V gene encodes CDR1 MNHEY and CDR2 SVGAGI. This CDR3 region has 14 residues. The CDR3 nucleotides read TGTGCCAGCACTAGGGACAGGGTGAAGAACGAGCAGTACTTC. Translating it yields CASTRDRVKNEQYF.

This CDR3 reads CASSRQGRAYEQYF. In DNA, the CDR3 is TGTGCCAGCAGCCGCCAGGGCAGGGCCTACGAGCAGTACTTC. The V gene is TRBV3-1 (or the pseudogene TRBV3-2), the J gene TRBJ2-7, with D possibly matching TRBD1 (5 bases). The CDR3 has 14 residues. Germline V gene data show CDR1 as LGHDT and CDR2 as YNNKEL (reference sequence). V shed 4 bases and J shed 2 bases, with 12 bases lying between them.

The chain combines TRBV5-1 with TRBJ1-3; tentative D call: TRBD1 (5 bases). The CDR3 has 15 amino acids. Germline assignment: CDR1 SGHRS and CDR2 YFSETQ. V was trimmed by 1 base and J by 2 bases, leaving 10 bases between them. The CDR3 loop reads CASSLLGGTGNTIYF. The CDR3 DNA sequence: TGCGCCAGCAGCTTGTTGGGGGGAACTGGAAACACCATATATTTT.

The chain combines TRBV5-5 with TRBJ1-5; D unclear. The germline V gene encodes CDR1 SGHKS and CDR2 YYEKEE (reference sequence). This CDR3 spans 14 amino acids. V lost 2 bases and J lost 5, with 11 bases in between. DNA for the CDR3: TGTGCCAGCAGCTTAGGAGGAGCTTATCAGCCCCAGCATTTT. This sequence encodes CASSLGGAYQPQHF.

J is TRBJ2-7 and V is TRBV4-1; 7 bases align to TRBD1. This CDR3 spans 15 amino acids. The V segment lost 3 bases and the J segment 5 bases; nucleotides outside the gene matches: 10. Per the germline V gene, CDR1 is MGHRA and CDR2 is YSYEKL. The CDR3 region is CASSHEDRAHDEQYF. DNA for the CDR3: TGCGCCAGCAGCCACGAAGACAGGGCCCATGACGAGCAGTACTTC.

This clone was recorded only once. DNA for the CDR3: TGTGCCAGCAGTTTGGGGGGGCTCCTCTACGAGCAGTACTTC. It yields the protein CASSLGGLLYEQYF. The V call is TRBV27, the J call TRBJ2-7; possibly TRBD2 for D (7 bases). This CDR3 is 14 amino acids long. The V gene's germline CDR1 is MNHEY and CDR2 SMNVEV (reference sequence). Trimming stripped 3 bases from V and 3 bases from J, with 12 bases between.

This clone occurred once. This sequence joins TRBV9 and TRBJ1-4; tentative D call: TRBD1 (6 bases). The V and J ends lost 5 bases and 2 bases respectively, with 22 bases between them. CDR1 SGDLS and CDR2 YYNGEE come from the germline V gene. The CDR3 is 18 amino acids. The CDR3 sequence: CASSGSGLTGPTNEKLFF. In DNA form, the CDR3 reads TGTGCCAGCAGTGGTAGCGGATTGACAGGTCCGACTAATGAAAAACTGTTTTTT.

The V gene is TRBV29-1, the J gene TRBJ1-3, with TRBD1 as a possible D gene (6 bases). The CDR3 loop spans 14 amino acids. V shed 2 bases and J shed 0 bases, with 8 bases lying between them. Germline V lookup: CDR1 SQVTM, CDR2 ANQGSEA. The CDR3 nucleotides are TGCAGCGTTGAACAGGGGCGCTCTGGAAACACCATATATTTT. Its protein is CSVEQGRSGNTIYF.

J is TRBJ1-1 and V is TRBV19; D remains ambiguous. V lost 6 bases and J lost 0, with 8 bases in between. This CDR3 is 13 amino acids long. The germline V gene has CDR1 LNHDA and CDR2 SQIVND (reference sequence). The CDR3 region has the DNA TGTGCCAGTAGAGACAACATGAACACTGAAGCTTTCTTT. Translated: CASRDNMNTEAFF.

V and J are TRBV19 and TRBJ1-3; D is perhaps TRBD1 (5 bases). Trimming removed 5 bases at V and 2 bases at J, with 13 bases between. Germline assignment: CDR1 LNHDA and CDR2 SQIVND (reference sequence). The CDR3 is made up of 15 amino acids. DNA for the CDR3: TGTGCCAGTAGTCGGGGGGGATCTGCTGGAAACACCATATATTTT. This gives the protein CASSRGGSAGNTIYF.

This clone was picked up a small number of times. The rearrangement uses TRBV6-5 and TRBJ2-1, with TRBD2 as a possible D gene (5 bases). The CDR3 totals 12 residues. V was cut by 5 bases and J by 9 bases, with 11 bases left in between. Germline CDR1 and CDR2: MNHEY and SVGAGI. The CDR3 bases are TGTGCCAGCAGTCCCCTAGCCGGTGAGCAGTTCTTC. Protein: CASSPLAGEQFF.

This rearrangement joins TRBV19 to TRBJ1-5; 8 bases map to TRBD1. CDR1 and CDR2 (germline): LNHDA, SQIVND (reference sequence). CDR3 length equals 13 residues. The V and J ends lost 10 bases and 5 bases, in that order; junction bases with no gene match: 7. DNA of the CDR3: TGTGCCACTACAGAGACAGGGGATCAGCCCCAGCATTTT. Its protein is CATTETGDQPQHF.

In this sample, this clone turned up once. The chain links TRBV28 to TRBJ2-3, with 8 nucleotides matching TRBD1. Germline V CDR1 and CDR2: MDHEN, SYDVKM. The junction had 7 bases not matched to a gene; V was cut back by 3 bases and J by 5 bases. The CDR3 has 15 residues. The CDR3, as DNA: TGTGCCAGCAGTTTCAGACAGGGGCCTGGAGATACGCAGTATTTT. Protein sequence: CASSFRQGPGDTQYF.